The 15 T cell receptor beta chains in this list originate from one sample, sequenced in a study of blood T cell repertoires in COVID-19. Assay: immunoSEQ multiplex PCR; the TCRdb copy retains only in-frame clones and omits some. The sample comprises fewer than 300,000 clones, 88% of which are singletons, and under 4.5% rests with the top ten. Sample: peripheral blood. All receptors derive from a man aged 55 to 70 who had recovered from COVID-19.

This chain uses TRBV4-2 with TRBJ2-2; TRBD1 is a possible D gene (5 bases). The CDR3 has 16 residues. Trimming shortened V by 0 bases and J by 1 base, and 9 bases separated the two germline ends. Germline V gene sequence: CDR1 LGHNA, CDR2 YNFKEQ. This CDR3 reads CASSQDVTGNTGELFF. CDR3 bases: TGTGCCAGCAGCCAAGATGTAACAGGGAACACCGGGGAGCTGTTTTTT.

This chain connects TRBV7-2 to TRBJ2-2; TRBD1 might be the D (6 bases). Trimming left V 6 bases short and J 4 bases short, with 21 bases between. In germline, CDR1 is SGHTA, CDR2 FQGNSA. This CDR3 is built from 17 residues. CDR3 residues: CASRQYTGTSGTGELFF. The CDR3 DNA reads TGTGCCAGCAGACAGTACACCGGGACATCGGGCACCGGGGAGCTGTTTTTT. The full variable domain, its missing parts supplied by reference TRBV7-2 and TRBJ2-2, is GAGVSQSPSNKVTEKGKDVELRCDPISGHTALYWYRQSLGQGLEFLIYFQGNSAPDKSGLPSDRFSAERTGGSVSTLTIQRTQQEDSAVYLCASRQYTGTSGTGELFFGEGSRLTVL.

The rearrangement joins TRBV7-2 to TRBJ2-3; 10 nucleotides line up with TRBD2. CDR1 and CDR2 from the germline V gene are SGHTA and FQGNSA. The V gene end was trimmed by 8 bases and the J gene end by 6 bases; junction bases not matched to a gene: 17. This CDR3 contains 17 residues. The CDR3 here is CASSKIGGLASVDTQYF. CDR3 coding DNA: TGTGCCAGCTCAAAAATAGGGGGACTAGCGTCGGTGGATACGCAGTATTTT.

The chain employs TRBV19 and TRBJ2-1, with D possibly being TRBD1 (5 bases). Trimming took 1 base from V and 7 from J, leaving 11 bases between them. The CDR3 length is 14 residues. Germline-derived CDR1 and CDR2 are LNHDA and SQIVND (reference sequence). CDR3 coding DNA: TGTGCCAGTAGTATAGGAGGTACAGGTAATGAGCAGTTCTTC. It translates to CASSIGGTGNEQFF.

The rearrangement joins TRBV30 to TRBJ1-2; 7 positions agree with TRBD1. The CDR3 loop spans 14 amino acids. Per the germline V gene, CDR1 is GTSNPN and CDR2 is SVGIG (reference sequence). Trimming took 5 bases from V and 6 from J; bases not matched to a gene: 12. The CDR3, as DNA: TGTGCCTGGGGGGGCAGGGGGTATTGGGATGGCTACACCTTC. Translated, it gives CAWGGRGYWDGYTF.

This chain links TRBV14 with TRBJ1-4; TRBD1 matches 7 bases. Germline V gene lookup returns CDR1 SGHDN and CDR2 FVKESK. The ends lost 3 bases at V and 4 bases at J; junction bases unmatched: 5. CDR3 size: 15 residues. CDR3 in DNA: TGTGCCAGCAGCCACTCCAGGGGGATTAATGAAAAACTGTTTTTT. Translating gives CASSHSRGINEKLFF. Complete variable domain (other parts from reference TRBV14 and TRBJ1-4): EAGVTQFPSHSVIEKGQTVTLRCDPISGHDNLYWYRRVMGKEIKFLLHFVKESKQDESGMPNNRFLAERTGGTYSTLKVQPAELEDSGVYFCASSHSRGINEKLFFGSGTQLSVL.

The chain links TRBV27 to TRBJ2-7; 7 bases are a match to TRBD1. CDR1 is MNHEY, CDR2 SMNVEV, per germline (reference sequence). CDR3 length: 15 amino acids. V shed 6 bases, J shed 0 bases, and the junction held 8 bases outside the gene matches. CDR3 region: CASRFLGTASYEQYF. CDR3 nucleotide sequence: TGTGCCAGCAGATTCCTCGGGACAGCCTCCTACGAGCAGTACTTC.

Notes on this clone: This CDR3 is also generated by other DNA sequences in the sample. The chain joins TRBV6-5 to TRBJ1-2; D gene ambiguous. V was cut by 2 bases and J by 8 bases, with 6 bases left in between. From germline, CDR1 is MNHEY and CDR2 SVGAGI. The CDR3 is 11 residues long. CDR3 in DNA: TGTGCCAGCAGTTACCCCGGGGGCTACACCTTC. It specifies CASSYPGGYTF.

In nucleotides, the CDR3 is TGTGCCAGCAGTCCATATACAGGGGGCGTTGGTGAAAAACTGTTTTTT. It yields the protein CASSPYTGGVGEKLFF. This chain joins TRBV27 and TRBJ1-4; 9 bases align to TRBD1. CDR3 size: 16 residues. Germline V gene lookup returns CDR1 MNHEY and CDR2 SMNVEV (reference sequence). Trimming removed 5 bases from V and 7 bases from J; junction bases left unmatched: 11. Drawing the rest from reference TRBV27 and TRBJ1-4, the complete variable domain is EAQVTQNPRYLITVTGKKLTVTCSQNMNHEYMSWYRQDPGLGLRQIYYSMNVEVTDKGDVPEGYKVSRKEKRNFPLILESPSPNQTSLYFCASSPYTGGVGEKLFFGSGTQLSVL.

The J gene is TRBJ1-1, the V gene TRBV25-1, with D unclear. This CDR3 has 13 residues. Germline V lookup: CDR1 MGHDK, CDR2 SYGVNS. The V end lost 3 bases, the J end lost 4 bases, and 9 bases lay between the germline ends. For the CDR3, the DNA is TGTGCCAGCAGTGACGGACTGAGCACTGAAGCTTTCTTT. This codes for CASSDGLSTEAFF.

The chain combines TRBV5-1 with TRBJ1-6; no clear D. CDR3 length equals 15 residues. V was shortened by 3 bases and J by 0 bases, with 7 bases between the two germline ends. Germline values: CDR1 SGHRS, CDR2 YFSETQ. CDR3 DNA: TGCGCCAGCAGCTCACAGAGCTCCTATAATTCACCCCTCCACTTT. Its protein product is CASSSQSSYNSPLHF.

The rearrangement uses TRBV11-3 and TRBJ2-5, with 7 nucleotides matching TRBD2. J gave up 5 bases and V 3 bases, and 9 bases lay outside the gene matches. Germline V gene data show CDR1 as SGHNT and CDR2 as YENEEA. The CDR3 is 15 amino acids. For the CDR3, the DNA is TGTGCCAGCAGCTTTAAAAGCGGGGCAGGGGAGACCCAGTACTTC. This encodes CASSFKSGAGETQYF.

CDR3 DNA: TGTGCCAGCAGCGGCCTAGACTATGGCTACACCTTC. The encoded protein is CASSGLDYGYTF. The V gene is TRBV7-2, the J gene TRBJ1-2, with D hard to call. Germline V CDR1 and CDR2: SGHTA, FQGNSA. V dropped 5 bases and J dropped 3 bases, with 7 bases sitting between them. The CDR3 sequence is 12 residues long.

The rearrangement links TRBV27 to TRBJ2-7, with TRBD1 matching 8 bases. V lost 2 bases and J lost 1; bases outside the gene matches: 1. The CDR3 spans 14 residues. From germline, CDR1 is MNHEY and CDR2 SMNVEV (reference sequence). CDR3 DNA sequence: TGTGCCAGCAGTTTAGGACAGGGATCCTACGAGCAGTACTTC. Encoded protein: CASSLGQGSYEQYF.

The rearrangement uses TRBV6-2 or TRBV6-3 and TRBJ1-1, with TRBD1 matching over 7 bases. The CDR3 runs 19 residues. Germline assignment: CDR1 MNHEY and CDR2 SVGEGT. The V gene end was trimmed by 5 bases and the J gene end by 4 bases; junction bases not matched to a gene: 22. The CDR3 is CASSGKGGYRGIIATEAFF. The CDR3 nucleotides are TGTGCCAGCAGTGGAAAAGGGGGTTACAGGGGAATTATTGCCACTGAAGCTTTCTTT.